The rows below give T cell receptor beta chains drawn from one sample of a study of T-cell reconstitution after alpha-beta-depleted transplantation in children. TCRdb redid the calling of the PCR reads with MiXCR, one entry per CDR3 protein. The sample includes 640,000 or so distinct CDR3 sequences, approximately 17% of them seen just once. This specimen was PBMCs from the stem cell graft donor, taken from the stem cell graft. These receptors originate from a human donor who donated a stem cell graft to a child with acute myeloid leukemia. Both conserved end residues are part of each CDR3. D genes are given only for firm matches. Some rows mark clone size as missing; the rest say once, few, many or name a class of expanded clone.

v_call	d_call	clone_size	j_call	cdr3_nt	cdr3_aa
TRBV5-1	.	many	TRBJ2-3	TGCGCCAGCAGCTTGCCCCGGCACTTTGGAGAATACAAAGATACGCAGTATTTT	CASSLPRHFGEYKDTQYF
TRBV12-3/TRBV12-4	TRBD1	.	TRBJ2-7	TGTGCCAGCAGTGGGACAGGGGAATACGAGCAGTACTTC	CASSGTGEYEQYF
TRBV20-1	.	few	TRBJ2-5	TGCAGTGCTAGATTAGCTCGGGTGGGGGAGACCCAGTACTTC	CSARLARVGETQYF
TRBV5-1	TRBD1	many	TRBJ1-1	TGCGCCAGCAGCCCCACGACAGGGCAGAACACTGAAGCTTTCTTT	CASSPTTGQNTEAFF
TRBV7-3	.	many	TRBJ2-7	TGTGCCAGCAGCCTTAGGGCAGGGAGCTCCTACGAGCAGTACTTC	CASSLRAGSSYEQYF
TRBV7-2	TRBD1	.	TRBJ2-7	TGTGCCAGCAGCCCCCTGGGACAGGGGAGGGAGCAGTACTTC	CASSPLGQGREQYF
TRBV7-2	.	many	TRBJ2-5	TGTGCCAGCAGCTCAAGGTCAGCACAAGAGACCCAGTACTTC	CASSSRSAQETQYF
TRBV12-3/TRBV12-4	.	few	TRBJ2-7	TGTGCCAGCAGCTTTGCCGGGCCCACCTACGAGCAGTACTTC	CASSFAGPTYEQYF
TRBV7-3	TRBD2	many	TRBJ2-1	TGTGCCAGCAGCCTCGGGGGACTATCAAACAATGAGCAGTTCTTC	CASSLGGLSNNEQFF
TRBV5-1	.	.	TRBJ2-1	TGCGCCAGCAGCTTTAGGAGTGAGCAGTTCTTC	CASSFRSEQFF
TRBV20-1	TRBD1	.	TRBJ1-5	TGCAGTGCTAGGCCTACCGGGACAGGGGTGCAGCCCCAGCATTTT	CSARPTGTGVQPQHF
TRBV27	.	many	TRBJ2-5	TGTGCCAGCAGTTTAGTGGACGGCCAAGAGACCCAGTACTTC	CASSLVDGQETQYF
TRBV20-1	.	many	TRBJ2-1	TGCAGTGCAGTGGGGGAGGAACTGAGCTCCTACAATGAGCAGTTCTTC	CSAVGEELSSYNEQFF
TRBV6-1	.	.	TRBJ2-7	TGTGCCAGCAGAGTCAGGAGTCCCTCCTACGAGCAGTACTTC	CASRVRSPSYEQYF
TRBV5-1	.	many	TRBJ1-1	TGCGCCAGCAGCATTGACCAGGGCAGGTGGGCTTTCTTT	CASSIDQGRWAFF
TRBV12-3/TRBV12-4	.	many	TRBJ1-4	TGTGCCAGCAGTTTAGGGACAACTAATGAAAAACTGTTTTTT	CASSLGTTNEKLFF
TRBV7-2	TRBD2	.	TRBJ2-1	TGTGCCAGCAGCTTAGGGACTAGCCCTTACAATGAGCAGTTCTTC	CASSLGTSPYNEQFF
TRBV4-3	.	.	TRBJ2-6	TGCGCCAGCAGCCAAGATCCGGGGGACTCTGGGGCCAACGTCCTGACTTTC	CASSQDPGDSGANVLTF
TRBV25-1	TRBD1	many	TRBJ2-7	TGTGCCAGCTTGCCGGGACAGGGGGACTACGAGCAGTACTTC	CASLPGQGDYEQYF
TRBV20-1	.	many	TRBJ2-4	TGCAGTGCTAGAGACACAGCTCGGCCGGACATTCAGTACTTC	CSARDTARPDIQYF
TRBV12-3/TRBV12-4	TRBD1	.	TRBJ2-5	TGTGCCAGCAGTCAGACAGGGCAAGAGACCCAGTACTTC	CASSQTGQETQYF
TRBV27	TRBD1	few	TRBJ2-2	TGTGCCAGCAGTTTTAGGACAGGGTCCGCCGGGGAGCTGTTTTTT	CASSFRTGSAGELFF
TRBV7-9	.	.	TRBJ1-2	TGTGCCAGCAGTCTCGACTATGGCTTCACCTTC	CASSLDYGFTF
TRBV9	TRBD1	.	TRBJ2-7	TGTGCCAGCAGCCCCCATATGGGCTCCGGGACAGGGGGTTACGAGCAGTACTTC	CASSPHMGSGTGGYEQYF
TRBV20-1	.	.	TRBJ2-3	TGCAGTGCTAGAGATAGCCTGGGTCGGAATACGCAGTATTTT	CSARDSLGRNTQYF
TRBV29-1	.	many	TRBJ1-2	TGCAGCGTTGAAGATCGGGGTAGGGGGGCCGGCTATGGCTACACCTTC	CSVEDRGRGAGYGYTF